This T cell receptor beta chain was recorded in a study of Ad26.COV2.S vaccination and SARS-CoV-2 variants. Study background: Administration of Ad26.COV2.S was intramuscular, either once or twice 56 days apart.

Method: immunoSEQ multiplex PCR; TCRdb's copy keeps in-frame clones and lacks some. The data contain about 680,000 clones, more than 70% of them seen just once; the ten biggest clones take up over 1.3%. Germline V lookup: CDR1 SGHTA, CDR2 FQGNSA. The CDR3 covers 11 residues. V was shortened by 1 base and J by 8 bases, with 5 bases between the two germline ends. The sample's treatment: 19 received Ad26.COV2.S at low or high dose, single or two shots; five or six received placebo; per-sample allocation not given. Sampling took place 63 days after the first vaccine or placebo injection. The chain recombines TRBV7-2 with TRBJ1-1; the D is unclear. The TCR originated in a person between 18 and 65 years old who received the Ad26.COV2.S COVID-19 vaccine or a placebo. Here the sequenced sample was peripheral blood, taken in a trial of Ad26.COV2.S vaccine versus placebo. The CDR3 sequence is CASSLGREAFF. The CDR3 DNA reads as TGTGCCAGCAGCTTAGGCAGGGAAGCTTTCTTT.